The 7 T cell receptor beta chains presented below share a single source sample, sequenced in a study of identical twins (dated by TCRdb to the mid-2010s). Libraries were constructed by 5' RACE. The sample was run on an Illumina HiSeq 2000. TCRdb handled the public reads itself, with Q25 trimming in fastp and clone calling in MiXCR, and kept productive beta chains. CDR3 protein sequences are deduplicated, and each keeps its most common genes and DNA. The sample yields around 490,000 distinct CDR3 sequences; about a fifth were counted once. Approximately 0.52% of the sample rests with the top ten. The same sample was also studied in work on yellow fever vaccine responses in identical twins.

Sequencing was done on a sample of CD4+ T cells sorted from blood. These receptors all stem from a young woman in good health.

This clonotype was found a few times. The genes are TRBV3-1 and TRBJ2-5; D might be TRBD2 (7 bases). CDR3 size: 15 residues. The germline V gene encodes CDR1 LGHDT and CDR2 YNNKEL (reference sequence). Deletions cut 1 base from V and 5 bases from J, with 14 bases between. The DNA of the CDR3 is TGTGCCAGCAGCCAAGTTGGGGGGGCCCGTGAGACCCAGTACTTC. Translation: CASSQVGGARETQYF.

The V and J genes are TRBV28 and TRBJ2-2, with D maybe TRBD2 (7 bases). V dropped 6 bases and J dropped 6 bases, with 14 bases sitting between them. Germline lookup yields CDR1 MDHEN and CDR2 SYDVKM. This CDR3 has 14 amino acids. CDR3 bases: TGTGCCAGCAGCTTACCCGGGGGGCCCGGGGAGCTGTTTTTT. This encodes CASSLPGGPGELFF.

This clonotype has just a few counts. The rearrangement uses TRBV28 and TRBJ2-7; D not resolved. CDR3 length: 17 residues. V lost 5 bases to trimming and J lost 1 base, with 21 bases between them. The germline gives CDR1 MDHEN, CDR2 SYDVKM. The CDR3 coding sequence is TGTGCCAGCAGTCAACAGCTTGAGACACGGTTTTCCTACGAGCAGTACTTC. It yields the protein CASSQQLETRFSYEQYF.

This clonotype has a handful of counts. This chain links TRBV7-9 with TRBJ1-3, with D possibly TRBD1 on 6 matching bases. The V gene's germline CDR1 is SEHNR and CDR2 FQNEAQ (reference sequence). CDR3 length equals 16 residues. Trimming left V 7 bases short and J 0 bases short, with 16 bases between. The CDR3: CASTPQRDTSGNTIYF. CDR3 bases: TGTGCCAGCACCCCCCAAAGGGACACCTCTGGAAACACCATATATTTT.

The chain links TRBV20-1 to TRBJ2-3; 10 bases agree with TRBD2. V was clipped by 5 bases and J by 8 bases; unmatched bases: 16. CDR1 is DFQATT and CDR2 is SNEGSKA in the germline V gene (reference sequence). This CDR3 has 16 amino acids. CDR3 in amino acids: CSALAGVRGSMSTQYF. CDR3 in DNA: TGCAGTGCTCTAGCGGGAGTTCGCGGGTCGATGAGTACGCAGTATTTT.

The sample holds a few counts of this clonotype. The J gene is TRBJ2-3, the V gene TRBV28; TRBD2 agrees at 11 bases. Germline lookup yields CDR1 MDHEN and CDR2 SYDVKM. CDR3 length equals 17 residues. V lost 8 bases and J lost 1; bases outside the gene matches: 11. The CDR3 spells CASPPLAGGWGTDTQYF. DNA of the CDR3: TGTGCCAGCCCTCCTCTAGCGGGGGGTTGGGGCACAGATACGCAGTATTTT.

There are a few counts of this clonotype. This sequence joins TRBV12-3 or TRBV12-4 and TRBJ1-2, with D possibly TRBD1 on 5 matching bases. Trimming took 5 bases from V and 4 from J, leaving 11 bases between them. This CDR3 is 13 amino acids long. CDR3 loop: CASSPDSSYGYTF. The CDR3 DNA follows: TGTGCCAGCAGTCCAGACAGTTCCTATGGCTACACCTTC.